This T cell receptor beta chain was found in a study of T cell repertoires in cytomegalovirus infection. Background on the study: The study used recently identified HLA-C-restricted and well-studied HLA-B-restricted CMV epitopes. Overall study results and limits: Cumulated frequencies of public TCR beta families served to identify carriers of CMV plus the relevant HLA.

Each CDR3 protein is one row after TCRdb ran MiXCR on the reads. The table lists around 430,000 distinct CDR3 sequences, approximately 46% of them singletons. This clonotype was counted between two and nine times. Its antigen is undetermined. The CDR3 runs 17 residues. Germline V gene lookup returns CDR1 SGHTA and CDR2 FQGNSA. Unmatched junction bases numbered 3, after V lost 1 base and J lost 2 bases. The V and J genes are TRBV7-2 and TRBJ2-7; 15 bases align to TRBD2. The TCR was taken from a human donor in good health (CMV status not recorded). Some clones in this sample may be carry-over from other donors' samples. This specimen consisted of cultured PBMCs, obtained from culture after CMV antigen stimulation. CDR3 loop: CASSLDGTSGRTYEQYF. The CDR3 bases are TGTGCCAGCAGCTTAGATGGGACTAGCGGGAGGACCTACGAGCAGTACTTC.